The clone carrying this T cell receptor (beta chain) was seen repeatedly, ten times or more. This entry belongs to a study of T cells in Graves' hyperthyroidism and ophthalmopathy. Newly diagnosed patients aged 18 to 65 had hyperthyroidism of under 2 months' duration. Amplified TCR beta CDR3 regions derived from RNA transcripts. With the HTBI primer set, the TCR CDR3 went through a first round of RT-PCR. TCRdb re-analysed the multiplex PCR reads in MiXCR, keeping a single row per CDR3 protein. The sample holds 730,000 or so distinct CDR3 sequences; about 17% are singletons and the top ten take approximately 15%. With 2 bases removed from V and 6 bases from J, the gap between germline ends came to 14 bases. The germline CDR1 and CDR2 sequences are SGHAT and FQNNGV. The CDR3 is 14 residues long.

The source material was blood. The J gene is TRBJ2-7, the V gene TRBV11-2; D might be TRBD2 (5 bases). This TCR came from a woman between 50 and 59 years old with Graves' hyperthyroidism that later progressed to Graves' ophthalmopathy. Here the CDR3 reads CASSLPGKWGEQYF. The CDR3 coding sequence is TGTGCCAGCAGCTTACCGGGGAAGTGGGGCGAGCAGTACTTC.